This paragraph reports one T cell receptor (beta chain). After removal of 3 bases from V and 1 base from J, the junction contained 2 bases not matched to a gene. The CDR3 extends over 16 amino acids. Germline V gene lookup returns CDR1 MDHEN and CDR2 SYDVKM. The data were obtained in a study of blood T cell repertoires in COVID-19. Study-wide context: Some COVID-19 samples were acute and others convalescent; all came from the United States, Italy and Spain. The cDNA or gDNA used as material had been derived from T cells, B-cell-depleted T cells, or PBMCs.

Original processing notes: From reference gene primer amplification, estimates of nucleated cell counts were derived. TCRdb's copy holds only in-frame clones and misses some; the assay was immunoSEQ multiplex PCR. That table is the source of V, J and clone size, and D and trimming were worked out from the DNA. The sample yields approximately 160,000 clones, approximately 88% seen once. The TCR was taken from a young man with active or convalescent COVID-19. The rearrangement uses TRBV28 and TRBJ2-2, with 10 bases lining up with TRBD2. Sequenced sample: peripheral blood. CDR3 loop: CASSFSGRGNTGELFF. As DNA, the CDR3 is TGTGCCAGCAGTTTCAGCGGGAGGGGGAACACCGGGGAGCTGTTTTTT.